These T cell receptor beta chains were read from a single sample in a study of blood T cell repertoires in COVID-19. Some clones are missing from TCRdb's copy, which holds only in-frame ones; the method was immunoSEQ multiplex PCR. Found here are roughly 220,000 clones, 84% of them singletons; the top ten hold about 3%. The sequencing input was peripheral blood. Receptors were obtained from a woman aged 25-40 years who had recovered from COVID-19. CDR3s include the opening cysteine and the closing phenylalanine or tryptophan. A D gene is named only where the DNA matches it firmly. Where a row states a size, it is once, few, many or the class of an expanded clone; other rows omit it.

>TRBV28|TRBD2|.|TRBJ2-7
TGTGCCAGCAGGGCTAGCGGGACTTCCGAGCAGTACTTC
CASRASGTSEQYF
>TRBV6-4|TRBD2|.|TRBJ2-3
TGTGCCAGCAGCTTATCTAGCGGGACTAGCACAGATACGCAGTATTTT
CASSLSSGTSTDTQYF
>TRBV28|TRBD2|.|TRBJ2-3
TGTGCCAGCAGTCTCTTGGGACTAGCGGGAGATGCGACGCAGTATTTT
CASSLLGLAGDATQYF
>TRBV19|.|.|TRBJ2-5
TGTGCCAGTAGTCCCCGAATCGGGTTTCAAGAGACCCAGTACTTC
CASSPRIGFQETQYF
>TRBV24-1|.|.|TRBJ2-5
TGTGCCACCAGTGACCCGCAAGAGACCCAGTACTTC
CATSDPQETQYF
>TRBV18|TRBD2|.|TRBJ2-2
TGTGCCAGCTCACCTATGCCGAGCGGGATTAACACCGGGGAGCTGTTTTTT
CASSPMPSGINTGELFF
>TRBV29-1|TRBD2|.|TRBJ2-1
TGCAGCGTTGGGGGACTAGCGGGTTTCCGCCTCGACAATGAGCAGTTCTTC
CSVGGLAGFRLDNEQFF
>TRBV7-3|TRBD2|.|TRBJ2-1
TGTGCCAGCAGCCCAAATTCTAGCGGGAGGGAGGAGCAGTTCTTC
CASSPNSSGREEQFF
>TRBV7-9|.|.|TRBJ2-5
TGTGCCAGCAGCTTAGCCCCCCGGGGGGCGACCCAGTACTTC
CASSLAPRGATQYF
>TRBV28|.|.|TRBJ2-7
TGTGCCAGCAGCCCGACCCGCGGGGGCCACGAGCAGTACTTC
CASSPTRGGHEQYF
>TRBV28|TRBD1|.|TRBJ2-1
TGTGCCAGCAGTTATGGACAGGATGAGCAGTTCTTC
CASSYGQDEQFF
>TRBV11-2|.|.|TRBJ1-2
TGTGCCAGCAGCTCCTTCCCCGGGACATCTGAGGGCTACACCTTC
CASSSFPGTSEGYTF
>TRBV29-1|TRBD1|.|TRBJ2-3
TGCAGCGGGAATATACTCCGGGACAGGGGGATATCTGATACGCAGTATTTT
CSGNILRDRGISDTQYF
>TRBV18|.|.|TRBJ2-3
TGTGCCAGCTCACCATATGAGGAAATCACAGATACGCAGTATTTT
CASSPYEEITDTQYF
>TRBV6-5|TRBD1|.|TRBJ1-6
TGTGCCAGCAGACCGCAGGACAGGGTTAATTCACCCCTCCACTTT
CASRPQDRVNSPLHF
>TRBV5-1|TRBD2|.|TRBJ2-5
TGCGCCAGCAGCTCGGCCAGGACTAGCGGGAGCCAAGAGACCCAGTACTTC
CASSSARTSGSQETQYF
>TRBV7-9|.|.|TRBJ2-1
TGTGCCAGCAGCTTAGGTAGCGCCCCGGGGGATGAGCAGTTCTTC
CASSLGSAPGDEQFF
>TRBV9|TRBD2|.|TRBJ2-3
TGTGCCAGCAGTGAGAAAGCGGGAGGGGTAGATACGCAGTATTTT
CASSEKAGGVDTQYF
>TRBV7-9|.|.|TRBJ2-3
TGTGCCGGGAGGACAGGCAGCACAGATACGCAGTATTTT
CAGRTGSTDTQYF
>TRBV5-4|TRBD1|.|TRBJ1-4
TGTGCCAGCAGCCGGACAGGGGAGTACAGAGGGGAAAAACTGTTTTTT
CASSRTGEYRGEKLFF
>TRBV7-3|.|.|TRBJ2-2
TGTGCCAGCAGGCGTAAGGAGGGATCCCGGGAGCTGTTTTTT
CASRRKEGSRELFF
>TRBV3-1/TRBV3-2|TRBD1|.|TRBJ2-4
TGTGCCAGCAGCCAAGCCCCTGGGACAGGTAAAAACATTCAGTACTTC
CASSQAPGTGKNIQYF
>TRBV19|.|.|TRBJ2-1
TGTGCCAGTAGTAGGAACTCTGAGGATACGACCTACAATGAGCAGTTCTTC
CASSRNSEDTTYNEQFF
>TRBV20-1|.|.|TRBJ2-7
TGCAGTGCTAGTCAGGGCGGTCAGGACGAGCAGTACTTC
CSASQGGQDEQYF
>TRBV20-1|.|once|TRBJ2-5
TGCAGTGCTAGTCCCCGGGAGACCCAGTACTTC
CSASPRETQYF
>TRBV4-2|TRBD1|once|TRBJ2-7
TGTGCCAGCAGCCAAGCGACAGGGGGCTTCGAGCAGTACTTC
CASSQATGGFEQYF
>TRBV10-3|TRBD1|.|TRBJ2-3
TGTGCCATCAGTGAGCAGGGGGGACAGGGCGGGGATACGCAGTATTTT
CAISEQGGQGGDTQYF